Listed below are T cell receptor beta chains from one sample, sequenced in a study of control samples from healthy donors and cancer patients. Profiled with immunoSEQ multiplex PCR; TCRdb holds only in-frame clones, not every one. The sample includes nearly 40,000 clones, around 90% of them seen just once. The sequenced material came from blood. The receptors were gathered from a woman aged 45-65 years in good health. The CDR3 runs from the conserved cysteine through the conserved F or W. A D gene is named only where the DNA matches it firmly. Size is stated for part of the rows, as once, few or many counts, or as a class when the clone is expanded.

j_call,v_call,clone_size,d_call,cdr3_nt,cdr3_aa
TRBJ1-3,TRBV19,.,.,TGTGCCAGTAGTATACCTCAGGGACTTGGAAACACCATATATTTT,CASSIPQGLGNTIYF
TRBJ1-1,TRBV19,.,.,TGTGCCAGTAGTATAAGAGGGGCAGGGGCCATGCGGAACACTGAAGCTTTCTTT,CASSIRGAGAMRNTEAFF
TRBJ2-1,TRBV5-1,.,.,TGCGCCAGCAGCGGCAGGGTTTACGATAATGAGCAGTTCTTC,CASSGRVYDNEQFF
TRBJ1-4,TRBV3-1/TRBV3-2,once,.,TGTGCCAGCAGCCTTGGGGGCGCGGGGAATGAAAAACTGTTTTTT,CASSLGGAGNEKLFF
TRBJ2-7,TRBV27,few,.,TGTGCCAGCAGTTTGGTGAGGGGATTCGGTAACGAGCAGTACTTC,CASSLVRGFGNEQYF
TRBJ1-1,TRBV4-1,once,TRBD1,TGCGCCAGCAGCCAAGCCCTTACAGGGGTCACTGAAGCTTTCTTT,CASSQALTGVTEAFF
TRBJ2-7,TRBV9,.,TRBD2,TGTGCCAGCAGCACAAGCGGGGATGACTCCTACGAGCAGTACTTC,CASSTSGDDSYEQYF
TRBJ1-2,TRBV7-9,.,.,TGTGCCAGCAGCTTAGCTGCGGGAAATGGCTACACCTTC,CASSLAAGNGYTF
TRBJ2-5,TRBV6-1,.,.,TGTGCCAGCAGTGAATGGCGCTATCAAGAGACCCAGTACTTC,CASSEWRYQETQYF
TRBJ2-7,TRBV28,.,.,TGTGCCAGCAGTCCCTCAGGGCAGATCCCCGAGCAGTACTTC,CASSPSGQIPEQYF
TRBJ2-2,TRBV6-5,.,.,TGTGCCAGCAGTTACGTGGGGGCTAGCACCGGGGAGCTGTTTTTT,CASSYVGASTGELFF
TRBJ1-5,TRBV7-2,.,TRBD1,TGTGCCAGCAGCTTAGCTAGGGACAGCCCCCCCTATTTT,CASSLARDSPPYF
TRBJ1-4,TRBV5-1,once,.,TGCGCCAGCAAATTGGGGGGCGTAGGGACCCTTAATGAAAAACTGTTTTTT,CASKLGGVGTLNEKLFF
TRBJ1-5,TRBV30,.,TRBD1,TGTGCCACGCAGCAGGGGGATCAGCCCCAGCATTTT,CATQQGDQPQHF
TRBJ2-3,TRBV7-2,.,TRBD2,TGTGCCAGCAGCTTAGTCGGGGGGGGCGGAATCACAGATACGCAGTATTTT,CASSLVGGGGITDTQYF
TRBJ2-7,TRBV6-5,once,.,TGTGCCAGCTATGAATACGAGCAGTACTTC,CASYEYEQYF
TRBJ1-6,TRBV5-6,.,TRBD1,TGTGCCAGCAGCCTAAAGGGACAGGGGAATTCACCCCTCCACTTT,CASSLKGQGNSPLHF
TRBJ2-1,TRBV4-2,.,.,TGTGCCAGCAGCCAAGAGAAAGGGGGGGCCCTCTCCTACAATGAGCAGTTCTTC,CASSQEKGGALSYNEQFF
TRBJ1-3,TRBV7-2,.,.,TGTGCCAGCAGCCCAGAAGGGGGGAGGGACACCATATATTTT,CASSPEGGRDTIYF
TRBJ1-2,TRBV18,.,TRBD1,TGTGCCAGCTCACCACCGGGACAGAACTATGGCTACACCTTC,CASSPPGQNYGYTF
TRBJ1-5,TRBV10-3,.,TRBD1,TGTGCCACCGGGACAGATAGCAATCAGCCCCAGCATTTT,CATGTDSNQPQHF
TRBJ1-1,TRBV18,.,.,TGTGCCAGCTCAAACGTGCCGGGACGGAAGAACACTGAAGCTTTCTTT,CASSNVPGRKNTEAFF
TRBJ2-5,TRBV21-1,few,.,TGTGCCAGCAGCAAAGTAGAGGGGCAGGGCATTTTCCGTGGGGCATACGAGACCCAGTACTTC,CASSKVEGQGIFRGAYETQYF
TRBJ2-3,TRBV5-4,.,.,TGTGCCAGCAGCGGGAGGGCGGGGGCTAGCACAGATACGCAGTATTTT,CASSGRAGASTDTQYF
TRBJ2-3,TRBV5-1,.,.,TGCGCCAGCAGTAGACTGGAGACAGATACGCAGTATTTT,CASSRLETDTQYF
TRBJ2-7,TRBV7-7,.,TRBD1,TGTGCCAGCAGCTCTACACTGGGGACAGGGGCCGAGCAGTACTTC,CASSSTLGTGAEQYF
TRBJ1-1,TRBV7-2,.,.,TGTGCCAGCAGCCGGGTAGGACGGGGAACTGAAGCTTTCTTT,CASSRVGRGTEAFF
TRBJ1-5,TRBV12-5,.,TRBD1,TGTGCTAGTGGTCAGGGGGGGGAACAGCCCCAGCATTTT,CASGQGGEQPQHF
TRBJ1-5,TRBV12-3/TRBV12-4,.,.,TGTGCCAGCAGTCAGGAGGGTCAGCCCCAGCATTTT,CASSQEGQPQHF
TRBJ1-1,TRBV5-1,.,.,TGCGCCAGCAGCTTGCAGCACTTGAACACTGAAGCTTTCTTT,CASSLQHLNTEAFF
TRBJ1-1,TRBV7-9,.,TRBD1,TGTGCCAGCAGAATGGACAGGGACGAAGCTTTCTTT,CASRMDRDEAFF
TRBJ2-7,TRBV3-1/TRBV3-2,.,TRBD1,TGTGCCAGCAGCCACAAAGGGACAGCCTACGAGCAGTACTTC,CASSHKGTAYEQYF
TRBJ2-1,TRBV7-2,.,TRBD1,TGTGCCAGCAGCTTAGGACAGGGGTGGTTCAATGAGCAGTTCTTC,CASSLGQGWFNEQFF
TRBJ2-2,TRBV6-5,.,.,TGTGCCAGCAGACTTGTGGATGGAGGCGGGGAGCTGTTTTTT,CASRLVDGGGELFF
TRBJ2-3,TRBV11-2,.,TRBD2,TGTGCCAGCAGCTCTACTAGCGGAAGCACAGATACGCAGTATTTT,CASSSTSGSTDTQYF
TRBJ2-2,TRBV24-1,.,TRBD2,TGTGCCACCAGTGATGCCGCCGGGGGGGTGAGGGAGAACACCGGGGAGCTGTTTTTT,CATSDAAGGVRENTGELFF
TRBJ1-4,TRBV25-1,.,.,TGTGCCAGGGGAGGAGGGGGGGCAGGAGAAAAACTGTTTTTT,CARGGGGAGEKLFF
TRBJ1-4,TRBV4-2,.,TRBD1,TGTGCCAGCAGCTCGCGGACAGGGGGCATAACTAATGAAAAACTGTTTTTT,CASSSRTGGITNEKLFF
TRBJ1-1,TRBV4-1,.,.,TGCGCCAGCAGCCAAGTAGACATGGGGATGAACACTGAAGCTTTCTTT,CASSQVDMGMNTEAFF
TRBJ1-5,TRBV2,.,.,TGTGCCAGCAGTCTCGGGAACAATCAGCCCCAGCATTTT,CASSLGNNQPQHF
TRBJ2-7,TRBV11-2,.,.,TGTGCCAGCAGCCCCCTCAGCAGACCCAGGGGGGGAGGGTACGAGCAGTACTTC,CASSPLSRPRGGGYEQYF
TRBJ2-2,TRBV19,.,TRBD2,TGTGCCAGTAGGGTAGCGGGGGGAGGAAACACCGGGGAGCTGTTTTTT,CASRVAGGGNTGELFF
TRBJ1-1,TRBV3-1/TRBV3-2,.,.,TGTGCCAGCAGCCCACGGGCTAACACTGAAGCTTTCTTT,CASSPRANTEAFF
TRBJ1-4,TRBV7-8,.,.,TGTGCCAGCAGCTTAGTTTTCACATATGCAACTAACGAAAAACTGTTTTTT,CASSLVFTYATNEKLFF
TRBJ2-1,TRBV11-2,.,.,TGTGCCAGCAGCTTACGGCCGCCTTACAATGAGCAGTTCTTC,CASSLRPPYNEQFF
TRBJ2-7,TRBV4-3,.,.,TGCGCCAGCAGCCAAGCGGGCGGGGCCTACGAGCAGTACTTC,CASSQAGGAYEQYF
TRBJ2-7,TRBV7-2,.,.,TGTGCCAGCAGCTTTACGATTGGTAACGCCTACGAGCAGTACTTC,CASSFTIGNAYEQYF
TRBJ1-2,TRBV5-4,.,.,TGTGCCAGCAGCTTTAACAGGGACTACACCTTC,CASSFNRDYTF
TRBJ1-2,TRBV28,.,.,TGTGCCAGCAGCCTCGGGGTAAACTATGGCTACACCTTC,CASSLGVNYGYTF
TRBJ1-2,TRBV6-6,once,.,TGTGCCACCACGCCTTTTCAGGGGTCTAACTATGGCTACACCTTC,CATTPFQGSNYGYTF
TRBJ1-6,TRBV29-1,.,.,TGCAGCGTTTTGTCAGGGGCTGGTAATTCACCCCTCCACTTT,CSVLSGAGNSPLHF